This T cell receptor beta chain derives from a study of cytomegalovirus exposure and HLA in healthy donors. The CDR3 covers 15 residues. Trimming took off 1 base at V and 2 bases at J, with 9 bases between the two ends. Germline CDR1 and CDR2: SEHNR and FQNEAQ (reference sequence). Donors were ostensibly healthy at sampling, although undocumented immune exposures were probable. Broader study findings: Earlier analysis looked at TCR beta V segments, and most were productive about 87% or about 30% of the time. It emerged from a later analysis that several of the most significant clusters appeared to be linked to common viral pathogens. TCR beta chains associated with HLA were, in a later analysis, more clonally expanded than equally common others.

In this sample, this clone turned up once. Its antigen is still unknown. PCR used 60 Vbeta primers and 13 Jbeta primers. Method: immunoSEQ multiplex PCR; TCRdb's copy keeps in-frame clones and lacks some. This table has some 150,000 clones, about 70% appearing once. This TCR came from a middle-aged woman in good health and CMV-seronegative. This rearrangement joins TRBV7-9 to TRBJ1-3; D gene unclear. The sequenced material came from PBMCs. The DNA for the CDR3 is TGTGCCAGCAGCTTAGGGCCGGGAGCTGGAAACACCATATATTTT. Residues: CASSLGPGAGNTIYF.